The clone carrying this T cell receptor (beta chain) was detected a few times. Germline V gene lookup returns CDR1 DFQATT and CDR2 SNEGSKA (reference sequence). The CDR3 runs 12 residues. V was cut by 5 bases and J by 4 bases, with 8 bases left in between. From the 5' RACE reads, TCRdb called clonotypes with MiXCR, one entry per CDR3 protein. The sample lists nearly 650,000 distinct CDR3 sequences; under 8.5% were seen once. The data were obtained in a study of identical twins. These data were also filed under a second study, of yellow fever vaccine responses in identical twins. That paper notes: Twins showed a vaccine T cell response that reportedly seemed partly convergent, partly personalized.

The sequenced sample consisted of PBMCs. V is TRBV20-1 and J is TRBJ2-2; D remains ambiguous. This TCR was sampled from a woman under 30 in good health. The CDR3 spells CSAGGGTGELFF. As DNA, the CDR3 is TGCAGTGCTGGTGGCGGCACCGGGGAGCTGTTTTTT.